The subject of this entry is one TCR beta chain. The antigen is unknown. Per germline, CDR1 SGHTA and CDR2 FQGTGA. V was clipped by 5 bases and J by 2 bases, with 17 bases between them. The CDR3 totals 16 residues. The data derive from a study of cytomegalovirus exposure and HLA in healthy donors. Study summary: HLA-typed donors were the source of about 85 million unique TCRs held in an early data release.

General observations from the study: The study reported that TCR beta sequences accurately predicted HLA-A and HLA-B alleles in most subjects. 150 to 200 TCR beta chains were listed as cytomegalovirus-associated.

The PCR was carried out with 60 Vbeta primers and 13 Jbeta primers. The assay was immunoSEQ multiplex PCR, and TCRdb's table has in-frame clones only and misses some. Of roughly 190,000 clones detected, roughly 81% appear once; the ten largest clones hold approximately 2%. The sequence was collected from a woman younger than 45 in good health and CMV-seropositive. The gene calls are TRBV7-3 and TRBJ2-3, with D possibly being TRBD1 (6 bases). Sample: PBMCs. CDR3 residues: CASSPQGLGNTDTQYF. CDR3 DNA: TGTGCCAGCAGCCCCCAGGGGCTAGGGAACACAGATACGCAGTATTTT.